This T cell receptor (beta chain) was sequenced during a study of CD8 T cells in ankylosing spondylitis. Points from the study as a whole: Relatively scarce in peripheral blood, disease-linked clones were CD8+. Past research had described some motif variants in reactive arthritis synovial fluid and blood.

The sample holds many counts of this clonotype. Antigen unknown. The CDR3 totals 14 residues. Losses at the gene ends were 3 bases for V and 4 bases for J; bases not matched to a gene: 2. Quantitative 5'-RACE with molecular barcodes was used to make the TCR beta libraries. TCRdb reanalysed the 5' RACE reads using MiXCR and keeps one entry per CDR3 protein. The sample has some 350,000 distinct CDR3 sequences, over 12% seen once; the top ten hold about 1.1%. This clonotype originated in a male donor with ankylosing spondylitis or in good health (not recorded which). This sequence joins TRBV12-3 or TRBV12-4 and TRBJ2-1, with 8 bases aligning to TRBD2. The source material was blood, either unsorted or a sorted T cell fraction (not recorded which). The chain's CDR3 is CASSFAGGYNEQFF. Written as DNA, the CDR3 is TGTGCCAGCAGTTTTGCGGGGGGATACAATGAGCAGTTCTTC.